This TCR beta chain is from a study of response to subunit inactivated influenza vaccine. The study's findings and limits: That few new T cells are recruited by each seasonal influenza vaccination was the authors' suggestion.

MiXCR, applied by TCRdb to the RT-PCR reads, yields one record per CDR3 protein. Among around 540,000 distinct CDR3 sequences listed, 12% were seen once. As concerns this clonotype: Antigen unknown.

The starting material was PBMCs from blood, obtained on the day of vaccination. This clonotype was obtained from a man aged 45-65 years who received an inactivated influenza vaccine.

This CDR3 reads CASSSRPDRAAGELFF. For the CDR3, the DNA is TGCGCCAGCAGCTCACGACCAGACAGGGCTGCCGGGGAGCTGTTTTTT. The V and J genes are TRBV5-1 and TRBJ2-2; TRBD1 matches at 7 bases. This CDR3 is built from 16 residues. From germline, CDR1 is SGHRS and CDR2 YFSETQ. V lost 3 bases, J lost 6 bases, and 11 bases stayed unmatched.